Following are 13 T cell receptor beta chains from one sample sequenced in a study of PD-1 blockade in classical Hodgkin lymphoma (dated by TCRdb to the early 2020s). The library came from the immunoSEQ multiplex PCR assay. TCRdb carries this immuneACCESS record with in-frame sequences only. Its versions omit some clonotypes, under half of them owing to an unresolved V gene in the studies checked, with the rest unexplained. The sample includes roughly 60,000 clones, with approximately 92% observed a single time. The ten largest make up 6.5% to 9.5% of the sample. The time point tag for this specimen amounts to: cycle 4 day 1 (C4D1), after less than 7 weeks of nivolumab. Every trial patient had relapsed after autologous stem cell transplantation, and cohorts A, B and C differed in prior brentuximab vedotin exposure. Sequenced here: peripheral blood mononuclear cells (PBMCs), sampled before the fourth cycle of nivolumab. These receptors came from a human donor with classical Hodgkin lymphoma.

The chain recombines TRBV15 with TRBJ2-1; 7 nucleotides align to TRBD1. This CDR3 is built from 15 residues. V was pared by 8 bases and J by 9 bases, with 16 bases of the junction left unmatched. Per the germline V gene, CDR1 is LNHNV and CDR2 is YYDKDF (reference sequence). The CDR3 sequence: CATQMGRGYSREQFF. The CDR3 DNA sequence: TGTGCCACCCAAATGGGCAGGGGGTATAGTCGTGAGCAGTTCTTC. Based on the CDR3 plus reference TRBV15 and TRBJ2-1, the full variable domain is DAMVIQNPRYQVTQFGKPVTLSCSQTLNHNVMYWYQQKSSQAPKLLFHYYDKDFNNEADTPDNFQSRRPNTSFCFLDIRSPGLGDTAMYLCATQMGRGYSREQFFGPGTRLTVL.

The CDR3 DNA is TGTGCCAGCAAATACGGGACATCATCCTACGAGCAGTACTTC. This translates into CASKYGTSSYEQYF. The chain couples TRBV5-4 to TRBJ2-7, with D possibly being TRBD1 (6 bases). Germline V gene sequence: CDR1 SGHNT, CDR2 YYREEE (reference sequence). CDR3 length: 14 residues. V shed 6 bases and J shed 1 base, with 14 bases lying between them.

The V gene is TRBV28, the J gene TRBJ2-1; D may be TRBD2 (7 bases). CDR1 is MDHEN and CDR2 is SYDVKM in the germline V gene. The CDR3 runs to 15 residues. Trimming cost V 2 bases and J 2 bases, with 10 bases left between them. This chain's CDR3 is CASSLGGATYNEQFF. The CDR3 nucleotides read TGTGCCAGCAGTTTAGGGGGGGCCACCTACAATGAGCAGTTCTTC. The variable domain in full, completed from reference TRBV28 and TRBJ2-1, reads DVKVTQSSRYLVKRTGEKVFLECVQDMDHENMFWYRQDPGLGLRLIYFSYDVKMKEKGDIPEGYSVSREKKERFSLILESASTNQTSMYLCASSLGGATYNEQFFGPGTRLTVL.

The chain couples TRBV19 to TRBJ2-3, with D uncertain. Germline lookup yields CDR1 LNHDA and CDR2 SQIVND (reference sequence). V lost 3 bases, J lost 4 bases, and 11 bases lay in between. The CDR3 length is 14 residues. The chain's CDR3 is CASSIQRRPDTQYF. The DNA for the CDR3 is TGTGCCAGTAGTATTCAACGTCGTCCAGATACGCAGTATTTT.

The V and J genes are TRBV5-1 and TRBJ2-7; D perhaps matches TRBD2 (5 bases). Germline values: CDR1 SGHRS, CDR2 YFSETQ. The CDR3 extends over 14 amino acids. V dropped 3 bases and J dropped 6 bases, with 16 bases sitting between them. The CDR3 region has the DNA TGCGCCAGCAGCTATGACCTACGAGGGTTCGAGCAGTACTTC. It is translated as CASSYDLRGFEQYF.

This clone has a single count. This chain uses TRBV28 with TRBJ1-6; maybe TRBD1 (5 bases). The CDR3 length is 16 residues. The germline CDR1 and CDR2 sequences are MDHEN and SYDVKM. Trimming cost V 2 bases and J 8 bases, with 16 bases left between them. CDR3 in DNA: TGTGCCAGCAGTTTAAAAGCCAGGGTGCTTTATTCACCCCTCCACTTT. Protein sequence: CASSLKARVLYSPLHF.

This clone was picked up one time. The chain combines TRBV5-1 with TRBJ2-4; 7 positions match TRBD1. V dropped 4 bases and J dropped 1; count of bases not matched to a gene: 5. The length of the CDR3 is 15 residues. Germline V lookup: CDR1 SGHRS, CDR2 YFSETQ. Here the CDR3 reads CASSEGALAKNIQYF. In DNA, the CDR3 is TGCGCCAGCAGCGAGGGGGCGCTGGCCAAAAACATTCAGTACTTC.

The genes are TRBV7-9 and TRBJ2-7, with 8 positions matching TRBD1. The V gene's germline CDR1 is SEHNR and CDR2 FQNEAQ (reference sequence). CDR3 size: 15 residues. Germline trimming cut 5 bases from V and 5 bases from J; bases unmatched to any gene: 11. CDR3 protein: CASSVPGQGRHEQYF. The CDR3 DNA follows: TGTGCCAGCAGCGTGCCCGGACAGGGTAGGCACGAGCAGTACTTC.

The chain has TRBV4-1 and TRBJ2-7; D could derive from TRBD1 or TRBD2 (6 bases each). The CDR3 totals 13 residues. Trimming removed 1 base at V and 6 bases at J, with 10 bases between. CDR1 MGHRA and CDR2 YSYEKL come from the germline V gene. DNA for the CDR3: TGCGCCAGCAGCCAAGTGGGGGGCGCCGAGCAGTACTTC. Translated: CASSQVGGAEQYF.

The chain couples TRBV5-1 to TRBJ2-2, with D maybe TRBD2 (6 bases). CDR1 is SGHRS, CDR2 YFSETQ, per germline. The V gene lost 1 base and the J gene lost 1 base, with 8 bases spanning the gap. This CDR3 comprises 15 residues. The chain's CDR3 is CASSLQGGNTGELFF. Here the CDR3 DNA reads TGCGCCAGCAGCTTGCAGGGAGGGAACACCGGGGAGCTGTTTTTT.

The CDR3 DNA follows: TGTGCCAGCAGTTACGCCCCGGGACAGGGTGCCCAGCCCCAGCATTTT. Protein sequence: CASSYAPGQGAQPQHF. The genes are TRBV6-6 and TRBJ1-5, with 9 bases that match TRBD1. Germline V gene sequence: CDR1 MNHNY, CDR2 SVGAGI (reference sequence). V gave up 2 bases and J gave up 7 bases; unmatched junction bases: 9. The CDR3 has 16 amino acids.

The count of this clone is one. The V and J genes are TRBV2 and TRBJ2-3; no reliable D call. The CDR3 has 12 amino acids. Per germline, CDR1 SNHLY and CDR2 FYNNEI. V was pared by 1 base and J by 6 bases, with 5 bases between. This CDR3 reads CASSEGFDTQYF. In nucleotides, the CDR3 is TGTGCCAGCAGTGAAGGTTTTGATACGCAGTATTTT.

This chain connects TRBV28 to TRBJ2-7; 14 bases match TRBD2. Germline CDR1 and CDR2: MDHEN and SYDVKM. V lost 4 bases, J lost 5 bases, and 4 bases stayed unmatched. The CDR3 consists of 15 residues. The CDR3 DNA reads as TGTGCCAGCAGTTCCCCGGGACTAGCGGGAGACGAGCAGTACTTC. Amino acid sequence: CASSSPGLAGDEQYF.